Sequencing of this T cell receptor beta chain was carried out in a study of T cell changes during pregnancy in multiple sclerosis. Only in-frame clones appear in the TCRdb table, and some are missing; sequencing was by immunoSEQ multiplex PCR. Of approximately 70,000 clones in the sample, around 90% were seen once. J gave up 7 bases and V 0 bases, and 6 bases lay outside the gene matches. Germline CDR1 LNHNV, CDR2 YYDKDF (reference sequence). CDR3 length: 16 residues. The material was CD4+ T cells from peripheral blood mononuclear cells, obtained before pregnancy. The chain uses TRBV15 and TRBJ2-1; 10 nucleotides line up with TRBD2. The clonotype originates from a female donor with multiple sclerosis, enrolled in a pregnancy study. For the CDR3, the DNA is TGTGCCACCAGCAGAGATTCGGGACTAGCGAGGAATGAGCAGTTCTTC. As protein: CATSRDSGLARNEQFF.